The 5 T cell receptor beta chains below were found in one sample sequenced in a study of blood T cell repertoires in COVID-19 (dated by TCRdb to the early 2020s). Receptor libraries were prepared by the immunoSEQ multiplex PCR assay. TCRdb provides this immuneACCESS table in a form limited to in-frame rearrangements. Some clones are lacking; in checked studies, under half of them reflect an unresolved V gene, and why the rest are absent is not known. The table for this sample lists approximately 52,000 clones; about 91% of them were counted only once. Of the sample, approximately 3% is held by the ten largest clones. Material for sequencing was peripheral blood. The source is a man aged 50 to 59 with acute or convalescent COVID-19.

The V gene is TRBV5-6, the J gene TRBJ1-6; D perhaps matches TRBD1 (5 bases). CDR3 length: 15 amino acids. Germline CDR1 reads SGHDT; CDR2 reads YYEEEE. V shed 0 bases and J shed 7 bases, with 11 bases lying between them. CDR3: CASSLVLTDNSPLHF. The CDR3 DNA follows: TGTGCCAGCAGCTTGGTTTTGACAGACAATTCACCCCTCCACTTT.

The V and J genes are TRBV19 and TRBJ2-2, with D perhaps TRBD2 (5 bases). The CDR3 is made up of 15 amino acids. V was clipped by 8 bases and J by 0 bases, with 13 bases between them. Per the germline V gene, CDR1 is LNHDA and CDR2 is SQIVND (reference sequence). The CDR3 spells CASLSRGSNTGELFF. CDR3 bases: TGTGCCAGTCTCTCTCGGGGATCGAACACCGGGGAGCTGTTTTTT.

This chain links TRBV30 with TRBJ2-7; no clear D. V was clipped by 0 bases and J by 7 bases, with 13 bases between them. Germline V gives CDR1 GTSNPN, CDR2 SVGIG (reference sequence). The CDR3 has 13 amino acids. Here the CDR3 DNA reads TGTGCCTGGAGTGTACGTAAGGCGCGGGAGCAGTACTTC. Residues: CAWSVRKAREQYF.

The chain combines TRBV19 with TRBJ2-7, with D possibly matching TRBD1 (6 bases). The CDR3 totals 16 residues. Per germline, CDR1 LNHDA and CDR2 SQIVND (reference sequence). Trimming took off 1 base at V and 2 bases at J, with 15 bases between the two ends. The DNA for the CDR3 is TGTGCCAGTAGTATAGCGCTGACAGGTGTGGCCTACGAGCAGTACTTC. It translates to CASSIALTGVAYEQYF.

This clone came up once. This rearrangement joins TRBV9 to TRBJ1-4, with a weak D call TRBD1 (6 bases). Trimming took 2 bases from V and 2 from J, leaving 13 bases between them. This CDR3 is built from 16 residues. Germline V gene lookup returns CDR1 SGDLS and CDR2 YYNGEE. The CDR3 nucleotides read TGTGCCAGCAGCGTCGAGGGGGGGCCGACTAATGAAAAACTGTTTTTT. It translates to CASSVEGGPTNEKLFF.